A single sample is the source of the 17 T cell receptor beta chains below, sequenced in a study of blood T cell repertoires in COVID-19. Assay: immunoSEQ multiplex PCR; the TCRdb copy retains only in-frame clones and omits some. In the table there are 200,000 or so clones, roughly nine tenths of which are singletons. The sequenced sample was peripheral blood. Receptor source: a woman in her 70s with acute or convalescent COVID-19.

This chain connects TRBV5-1 to TRBJ1-2; D is undetermined. Trimming left V 4 bases short and J 1 base short, with 11 bases between. Germline V gene data show CDR1 as SGHRS and CDR2 as YFSETQ. CDR3 length equals 14 residues. The chain's CDR3 is CASSPEGSNYGYTF. CDR3 nucleotides: TGCGCCAGCAGCCCGGAGGGAAGTAACTATGGCTACACCTTC.

The J gene is TRBJ1-5, the V gene TRBV5-1; a possible D gene is TRBD1 (5 bases). Germline V gene sequence: CDR1 SGHRS, CDR2 YFSETQ. The CDR3 runs to 14 residues. The V end lost 4 bases, the J end lost 7 bases, and 15 bases lay between the germline ends. The CDR3 sequence: CASSPDGGDQPQHF. CDR3 in DNA: TGCGCCAGCAGCCCAGACGGGGGGGACCAGCCCCAGCATTTT.

This clone was observed a handful of times. The chain has TRBV14 and TRBJ1-1; D remains unclear. Trimming removed 3 bases at V and 2 bases at J, with 13 bases between. The germline CDR1 and CDR2 sequences are SGHDN and FVKESK. The length of the CDR3 is 15 residues. CDR3 region: CASSHRRSLNTEAFF. The CDR3 region has the DNA TGTGCCAGCAGCCACAGACGGAGTCTAAACACTGAAGCTTTCTTT.

This clone showed up just once. The chain employs TRBV4-2 and TRBJ1-2; no firm D call. The CDR3 loop spans 14 amino acids. Germline CDR1 is LGHNA and CDR2 is YNFKEQ. The V gene lost 0 bases and the J gene lost 1 base, with 6 bases spanning the gap. The CDR3 sequence: CASSQENSNYGYTF. CDR3 sequence (DNA): TGTGCCAGCAGCCAAGAAAACAGTAACTATGGCTACACCTTC.

The chain recombines TRBV19 with TRBJ1-5; TRBD1 agrees at 8 bases. The trim removed 7 bases at V and 4 bases at J, leaving 12 bases unmatched. Germline V gene data show CDR1 as LNHDA and CDR2 as SQIVND (reference sequence). This CDR3 has 16 residues. CDR3 in amino acids: CASTTGWGTGNQPQHF. The CDR3 DNA follows: TGTGCCAGTACTACCGGCTGGGGGACAGGTAATCAGCCCCAGCATTTT.

V usage is TRBV10-1 and J usage is TRBJ1-1; 7 bases match TRBD1. The germline V gene has CDR1 WNHNN and CDR2 SYGVQD (reference sequence). The junction had 5 bases not matched to a gene; V was cut back by 2 bases and J by 5 bases. The CDR3 is made up of 14 amino acids. The CDR3 DNA reads as TGCGCCAGCAGTGAGATGACAGGGACGACTGAAGCTTTCTTT. It encodes CASSEMTGTTEAFF.

The rearrangement joins TRBV6-4 to TRBJ2-1; 11 bases are shared with TRBD2. This CDR3 comprises 16 residues. Germline CDR1 is MRHNA and CDR2 is SNTAGT. J lost 13 bases, V lost 5 bases, and 16 bases had no gene match. CDR3 nucleotides: TGTGCCAGCAGTCCTATAGCGGGAGGGCGTATAACCTTACAGTTCTTC. Translating gives CASSPIAGGRITLQFF.

The gene calls are TRBV29-1 and TRBJ1-2; the D is unclear. Germline loops: CDR1 SQVTM, CDR2 ANQGSEA. This CDR3 is built from 12 residues. V was clipped by 0 bases and J by 8 bases, with 10 bases between them. The DNA of the CDR3 is TGCAGCGTTGAAGATCGGGGTAGAGGCTACACCTTC. Its protein is CSVEDRGRGYTF.

This chain uses TRBV6-2 or TRBV6-3 with TRBJ1-6, with 7 bases lining up with TRBD1. The V gene end was trimmed by 5 bases and the J gene end by 8 bases; junction bases not matched to a gene: 9. The germline V gene has CDR1 MNHEY and CDR2 SVGEGT. The CDR3 covers 15 residues. CDR3 sequence (DNA): TGTGCCAGCAGTGACAGGGACCCGGGAGATTCACCCCTCCACTTT. Translation: CASSDRDPGDSPLHF.

The chain is built from TRBV2 and TRBJ2-7, with 9 positions matching TRBD1. V dropped 7 bases and J dropped 0; count of bases not matched to a gene: 4. The germline gives CDR1 SNHLY, CDR2 FYNNEI. The CDR3 totals 14 residues. The CDR3 region has the DNA TGTGCCAGCACTCGGACAGGGGTCTCCTACGAGCAGTACTTC. As protein: CASTRTGVSYEQYF.

Only a few counts were recorded for this clone. This chain uses TRBV20-1 with TRBJ2-1; 7 bases are shared with TRBD2. V shed 3 bases and J 3 bases; nucleotides not matched to a gene: 14. Germline V gives CDR1 DFQATT, CDR2 SNEGSKA (reference sequence). This CDR3 has 17 amino acids. For the CDR3, the DNA is TGCAGTGCTAGTGGGATCGGGGGGAGGCAAGACTACAATGAGCAGTTCTTC. Translating it yields CSASGIGGRQDYNEQFF.

The chain employs TRBV4-1 and TRBJ1-1; D might be TRBD1 (5 bases). Per germline, CDR1 MGHRA and CDR2 YSYEKL. This CDR3 spans 17 amino acids. With 0 bases removed from V and 0 bases from J, the gap between germline ends came to 14 bases. The CDR3 is CASSQEGAGRMNTEAFF. The CDR3 DNA sequence: TGCGCCAGCAGCCAAGAAGGGGCAGGCCGAATGAACACTGAAGCTTTCTTT.

The chain employs TRBV24-1 and TRBJ2-3; 8 bases fit TRBD2. The V gene end was trimmed by 6 bases and the J gene end by 5 bases; junction bases not matched to a gene: 6. CDR3 size: 14 residues. The V gene's germline CDR1 is KGHDR and CDR2 SFDVKD. CDR3 in DNA: TGTGCCACCAGTCCAGCGGGAGAAGGAGATACGCAGTATTTT. It is translated as CATSPAGEGDTQYF.

This rearrangement joins TRBV15 to TRBJ1-4; 10 bases line up with TRBD1. The V and J ends lost 0 bases and 0 bases, in that order; junction bases with no gene match: 7. The CDR3 sequence is 19 residues long. Germline V CDR1 and CDR2: LNHNV, YYDKDF (reference sequence). In DNA form, the CDR3 reads TGTGCCACCAGCAGAGATCGGGGACAGGGGAAGCCAACTAATGAAAAACTGTTTTTT. Translated: CATSRDRGQGKPTNEKLFF.

This clone has just a few counts. The genes are TRBV5-5 and TRBJ1-1; the D is unclear. CDR3 length: 13 residues. The germline gives CDR1 SGHKS, CDR2 YYEKEE (reference sequence). V shed 2 bases and J shed 1 base, with 6 bases lying between them. The CDR3 here is CASSFSSNTEAFF. CDR3 sequence (DNA): TGTGCCAGCAGCTTTTCTTCGAACACTGAAGCTTTCTTT.

The chain is built from TRBV20-1 and TRBJ2-7; no firm D call. Germline assignment: CDR1 DFQATT and CDR2 SNEGSKA (reference sequence). The ends were cut back, 3 bases at V and 3 bases at J, with 6 bases in the middle. The CDR3 spans 11 residues. CDR3 region: CSASPIYEQYF. The CDR3 DNA is TGCAGTGCTAGCCCCATCTACGAGCAGTACTTC.

The chain employs TRBV19 and TRBJ1-4; 7 bases align to TRBD1. V was pared by 5 bases and J by 8 bases, with 11 bases of the junction left unmatched. Germline CDR1 is LNHDA and CDR2 is SQIVND (reference sequence). The CDR3 sequence is 15 residues long. As DNA, the CDR3 is TGTGCCAGTAGTCCTATCCGAGGGGGCGTAGAAAAACTGTTTTTT. Its translation: CASSPIRGGVEKLFF.